This TCR beta chain was identified in a study of graft-versus-host responses after intestinal transplantation. Overall study context: Isolated intestinal, liver-intestinal, or multivisceral transplants were what recipients had.

Study results and caveats: Early after transplant, HvG clones declined as circulating GvH clones peaked. GvH clonotypes were identified within recipient marrow, with a subset emerging first in ileum or blood. Graft-versus-host to host-versus-graft clonal ratios in allografts were high in patients with graft-donor T cell macrochimerism.

With regard to this clone: Its antigen is unknown.

The CDR3 totals 17 residues. Germline CDR1 SGHRS, CDR2 YFSETQ. The V gene end was trimmed by 2 bases and the J gene end by 5 bases; junction bases not matched to a gene: 12. Here immunoSEQ multiplex PCR was the method, and the copy in TCRdb shows in-frame clones only, minus some. Of under 75,000 clones in the sample, around 90% are singletons; the top ten hold 4%. The receptor was derived from a human donor who was the organ donor for an intestinal transplant. The chain uses TRBV5-1 and TRBJ2-5; 10 nucleotides match TRBD2. Material: unstimulated CD8+ T cells sorted from spleen or lymph node cells, obtained before transplant. CDR3 protein: CASSLIPSGGRGETQYF. The CDR3 DNA sequence: TGCGCCAGCAGCTTAATACCTAGCGGGGGTCGGGGGGAGACCCAGTACTTC. Variable domain in full (rest from reference TRBV5-1 and TRBJ2-5): KAGVTQTPRYLIKTRGQQVTLSCSPISGHRSVSWYQQTPGQGLQFLFEYFSETQRNKGNFPGRFSGRQFSNSRSEMNVSTLELGDSALYLCASSLIPSGGRGETQYFGPGTRLLVL.